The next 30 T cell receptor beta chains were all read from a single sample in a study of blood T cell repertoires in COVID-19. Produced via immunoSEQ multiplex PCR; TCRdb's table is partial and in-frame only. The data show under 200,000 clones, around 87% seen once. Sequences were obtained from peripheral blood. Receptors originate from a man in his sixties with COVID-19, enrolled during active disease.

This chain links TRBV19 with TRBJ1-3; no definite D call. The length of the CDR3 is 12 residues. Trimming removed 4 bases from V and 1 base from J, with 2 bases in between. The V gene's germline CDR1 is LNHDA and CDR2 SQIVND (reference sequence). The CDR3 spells CASSTSGNTIYF. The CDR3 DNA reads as TGTGCCAGTAGTACGTCTGGAAACACCATATATTTT.

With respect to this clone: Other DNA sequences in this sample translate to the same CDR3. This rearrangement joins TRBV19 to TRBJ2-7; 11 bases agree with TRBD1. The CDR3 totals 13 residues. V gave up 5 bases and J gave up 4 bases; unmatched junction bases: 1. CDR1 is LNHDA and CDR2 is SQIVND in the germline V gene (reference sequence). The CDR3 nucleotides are TGTGCCAGTAGTGGGACAGGGGGGTACGAGCAGTACTTC. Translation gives CASSGTGGYEQYF.

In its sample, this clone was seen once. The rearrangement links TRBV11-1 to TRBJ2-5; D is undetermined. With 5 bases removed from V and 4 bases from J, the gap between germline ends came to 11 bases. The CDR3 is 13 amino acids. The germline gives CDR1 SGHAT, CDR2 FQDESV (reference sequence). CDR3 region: CASSPGPGETQYF. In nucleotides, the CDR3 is TGTGCCAGCAGCCCCGGTCCTGGAGAGACCCAGTACTTC.

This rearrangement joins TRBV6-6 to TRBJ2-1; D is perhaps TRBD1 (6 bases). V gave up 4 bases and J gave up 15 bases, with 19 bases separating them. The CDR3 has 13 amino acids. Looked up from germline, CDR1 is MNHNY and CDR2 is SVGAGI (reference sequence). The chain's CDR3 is CASSSFGQSLRFF. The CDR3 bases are TGTGCCAGCAGTTCCTTTGGACAGAGCTTGAGGTTCTTC.

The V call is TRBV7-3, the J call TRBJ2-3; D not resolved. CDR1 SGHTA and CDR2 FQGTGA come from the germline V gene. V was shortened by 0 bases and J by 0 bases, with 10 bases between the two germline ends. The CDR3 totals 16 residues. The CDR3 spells CASSLTSLSSTDTQYF. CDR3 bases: TGTGCCAGCAGCTTAACATCCCTTTCGAGCACAGATACGCAGTATTTT. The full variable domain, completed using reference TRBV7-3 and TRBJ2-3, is GAGVSQTPSNKVTEKGKYVELRCDPISGHTALYWYRQSLGQGPEFLIYFQGTGAADDSGLPNDRFFAVRPEGSVSTLKIQRTERGDSAVYLCASSLTSLSSTDTQYFGPGTRLTVL.

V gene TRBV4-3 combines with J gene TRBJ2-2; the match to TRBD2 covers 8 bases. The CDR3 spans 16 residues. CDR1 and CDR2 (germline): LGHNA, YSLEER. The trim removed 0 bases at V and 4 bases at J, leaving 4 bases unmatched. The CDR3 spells CASSQDLSGVTGELFF. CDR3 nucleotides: TGCGCCAGCAGCCAAGACCTTAGCGGGGTCACCGGGGAGCTGTTTTTT.

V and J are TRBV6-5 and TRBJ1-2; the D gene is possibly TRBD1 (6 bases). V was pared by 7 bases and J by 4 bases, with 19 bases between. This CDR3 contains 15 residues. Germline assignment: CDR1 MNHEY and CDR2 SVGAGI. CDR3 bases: TGTGCCAGCATCGGGACCGCAGGGGCCGGCTATGGCTACACCTTC. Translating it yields CASIGTAGAGYGYTF.

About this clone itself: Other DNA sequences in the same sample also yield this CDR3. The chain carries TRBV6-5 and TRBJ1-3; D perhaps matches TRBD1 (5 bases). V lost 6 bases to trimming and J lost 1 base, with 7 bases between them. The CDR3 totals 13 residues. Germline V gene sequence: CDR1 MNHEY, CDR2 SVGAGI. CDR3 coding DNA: TGTGCCAGCAGCCAGGGATCTGGAAACACCATATATTTT. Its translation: CASSQGSGNTIYF.

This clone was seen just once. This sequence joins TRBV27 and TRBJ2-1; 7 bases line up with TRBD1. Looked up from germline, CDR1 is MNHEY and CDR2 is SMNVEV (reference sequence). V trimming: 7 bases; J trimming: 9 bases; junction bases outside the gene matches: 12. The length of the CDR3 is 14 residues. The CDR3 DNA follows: TGTGCCAGCATCCCCGGGACAGTGGCCACTGAGCAGTTCTTC. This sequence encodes CASIPGTVATEQFF.

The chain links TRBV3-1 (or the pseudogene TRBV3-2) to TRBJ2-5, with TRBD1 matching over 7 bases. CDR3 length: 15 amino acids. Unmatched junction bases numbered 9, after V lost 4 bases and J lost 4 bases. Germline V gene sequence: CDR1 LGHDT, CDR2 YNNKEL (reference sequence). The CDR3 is CASSRSRAGGETQYF. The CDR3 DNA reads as TGTGCCAGCAGCCGAAGCCGGGCAGGGGGAGAGACCCAGTACTTC.

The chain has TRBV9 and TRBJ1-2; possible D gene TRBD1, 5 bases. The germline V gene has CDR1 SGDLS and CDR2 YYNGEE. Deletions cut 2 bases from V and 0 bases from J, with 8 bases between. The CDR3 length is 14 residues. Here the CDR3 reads CASSVAGTNYGYTF. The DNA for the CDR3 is TGTGCCAGCAGCGTCGCAGGGACTAACTATGGCTACACCTTC.

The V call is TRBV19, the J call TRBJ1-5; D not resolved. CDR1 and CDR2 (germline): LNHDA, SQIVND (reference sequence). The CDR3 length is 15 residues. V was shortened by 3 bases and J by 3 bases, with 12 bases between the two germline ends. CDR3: CASSIPGMVNQPQHF. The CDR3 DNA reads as TGTGCCAGTAGTATTCCGGGGATGGTCAATCAGCCCCAGCATTTT.

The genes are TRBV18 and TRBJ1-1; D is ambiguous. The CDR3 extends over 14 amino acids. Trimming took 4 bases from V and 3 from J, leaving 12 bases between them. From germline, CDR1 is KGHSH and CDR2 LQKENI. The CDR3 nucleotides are TGTGCCAGCTCACTCCCGAGGAGCTACACTGAAGCTTTCTTT. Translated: CASSLPRSYTEAFF.

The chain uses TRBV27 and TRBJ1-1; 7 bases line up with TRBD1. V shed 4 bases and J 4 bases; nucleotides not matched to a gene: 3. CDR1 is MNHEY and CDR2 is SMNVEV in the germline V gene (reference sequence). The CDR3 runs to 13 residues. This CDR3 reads CASSSRQGTEAFF. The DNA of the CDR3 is TGTGCCAGCAGTTCGCGACAGGGCACTGAAGCTTTCTTT.

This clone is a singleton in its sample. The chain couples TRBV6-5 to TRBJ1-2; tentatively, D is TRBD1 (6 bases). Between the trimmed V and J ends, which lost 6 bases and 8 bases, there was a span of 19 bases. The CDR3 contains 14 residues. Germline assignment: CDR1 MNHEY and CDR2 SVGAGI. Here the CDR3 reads CASRNTGKNGGYTF. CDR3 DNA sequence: TGTGCCAGCAGAAATACAGGGAAAAATGGAGGCTACACCTTC.

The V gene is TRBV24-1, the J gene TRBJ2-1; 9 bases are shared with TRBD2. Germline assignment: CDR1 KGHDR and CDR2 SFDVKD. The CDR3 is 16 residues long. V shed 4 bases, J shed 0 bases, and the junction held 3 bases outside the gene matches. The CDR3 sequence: CATSEPSGTSYNEQFF. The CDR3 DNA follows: TGTGCCACCAGTGAGCCTAGCGGGACCTCCTACAATGAGCAGTTCTTC.

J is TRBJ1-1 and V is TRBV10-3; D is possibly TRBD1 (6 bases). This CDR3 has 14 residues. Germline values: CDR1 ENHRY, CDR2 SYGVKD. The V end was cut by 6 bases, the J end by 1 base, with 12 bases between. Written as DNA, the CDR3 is TGTGCCATCAGGGACTCGACAGGGAACACTGAAGCTTTCTTT. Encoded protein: CAIRDSTGNTEAFF.

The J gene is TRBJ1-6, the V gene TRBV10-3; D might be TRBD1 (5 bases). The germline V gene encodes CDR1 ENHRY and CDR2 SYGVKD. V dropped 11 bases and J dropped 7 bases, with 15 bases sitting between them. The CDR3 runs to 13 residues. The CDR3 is CAVAGQGNSPLHF. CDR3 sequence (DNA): TGTGCCGTGGCCGGGCAGGGAAATTCACCCCTCCACTTT.

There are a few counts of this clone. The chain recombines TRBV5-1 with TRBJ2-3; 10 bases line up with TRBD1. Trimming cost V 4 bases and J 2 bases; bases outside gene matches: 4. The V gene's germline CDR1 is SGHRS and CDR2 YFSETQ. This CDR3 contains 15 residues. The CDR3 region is CASSGGQGFTDTQYF. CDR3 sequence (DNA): TGCGCCAGCAGCGGGGGACAGGGGTTCACAGATACGCAGTATTTT.

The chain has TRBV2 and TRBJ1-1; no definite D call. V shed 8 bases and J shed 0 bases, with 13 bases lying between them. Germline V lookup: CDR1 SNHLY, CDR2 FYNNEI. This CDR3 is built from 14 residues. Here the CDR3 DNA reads TGTGCCAGCTCCATAATGCGGGTGAACACTGAAGCTTTCTTT. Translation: CASSIMRVNTEAFF.

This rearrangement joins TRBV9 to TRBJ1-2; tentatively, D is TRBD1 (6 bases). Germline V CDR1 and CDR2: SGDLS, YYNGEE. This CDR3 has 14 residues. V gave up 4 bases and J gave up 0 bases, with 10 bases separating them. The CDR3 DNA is TGTGCCAGCAGCCGGGACAACCCTAACTATGGCTACACCTTC. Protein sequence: CASSRDNPNYGYTF.

This chain's CDR3 is CASSGGAAGADTQYF. The CDR3 coding sequence is TGTGCCAGCAGTGGAGGGGCTGCGGGGGCAGATACGCAGTATTTT. The rearrangement joins TRBV6-4 to TRBJ2-3; 7 bases agree with TRBD2. The CDR3 contains 15 residues. CDR1 and CDR2 from the germline V gene are MRHNA and SNTAGT. With 4 bases clipped from V and 4 bases from J, the junction kept 8 bases outside the gene matches.

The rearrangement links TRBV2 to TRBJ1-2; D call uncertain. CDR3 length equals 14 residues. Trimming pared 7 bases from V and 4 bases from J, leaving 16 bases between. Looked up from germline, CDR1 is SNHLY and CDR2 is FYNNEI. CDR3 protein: CASTPSGTSYGYTF. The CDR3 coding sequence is TGTGCCAGCACCCCCAGTGGTACCTCCTATGGCTACACCTTC. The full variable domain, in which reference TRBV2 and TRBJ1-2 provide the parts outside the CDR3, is EPEVTQTPSHQVTQMGQEVILRCVPISNHLYFYWYRQILGQKVEFLVSFYNNEISEKSEIFDDQFSVERPDGSNFTLKIRSTKLEDSAMYFCASTPSGTSYGYTFGSGTRLTVV.

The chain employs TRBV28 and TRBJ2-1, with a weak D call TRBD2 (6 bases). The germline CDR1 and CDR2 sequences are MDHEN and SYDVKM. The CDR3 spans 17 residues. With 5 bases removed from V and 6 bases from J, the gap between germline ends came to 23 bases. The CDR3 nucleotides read TGTGCCAGCAGTACCGCTCAAACGGGAGTAGACACCAATGAGCAGTTCTTC. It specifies CASSTAQTGVDTNEQFF.

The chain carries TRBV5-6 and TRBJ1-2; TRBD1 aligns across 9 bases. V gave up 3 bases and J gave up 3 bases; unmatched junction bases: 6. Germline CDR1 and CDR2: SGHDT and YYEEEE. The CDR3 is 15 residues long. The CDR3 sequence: CASSYWDRVHYGYTF. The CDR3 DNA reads TGTGCCAGCAGCTACTGGGACAGGGTACACTATGGCTACACCTTC.

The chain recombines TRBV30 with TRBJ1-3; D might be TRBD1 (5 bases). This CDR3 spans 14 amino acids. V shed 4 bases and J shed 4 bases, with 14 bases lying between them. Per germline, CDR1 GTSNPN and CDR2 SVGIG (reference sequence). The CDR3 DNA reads TGTGCCTGGACCCAGGGACTAAGCGGAAACACCATATATTTT. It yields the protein CAWTQGLSGNTIYF.

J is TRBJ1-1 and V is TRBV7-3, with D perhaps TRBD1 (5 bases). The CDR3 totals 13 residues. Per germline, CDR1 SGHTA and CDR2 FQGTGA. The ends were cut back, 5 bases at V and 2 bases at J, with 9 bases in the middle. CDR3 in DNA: TGTGCCAGCAGCCAACAGGTAAACACTGAAGCTTTCTTT. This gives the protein CASSQQVNTEAFF.

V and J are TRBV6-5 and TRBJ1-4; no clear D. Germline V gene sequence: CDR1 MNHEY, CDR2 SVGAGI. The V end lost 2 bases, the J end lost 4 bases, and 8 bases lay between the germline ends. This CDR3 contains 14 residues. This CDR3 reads CASSYRGYNEKLFF. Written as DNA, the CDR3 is TGTGCCAGCAGTTACCGGGGTTATAATGAAAAACTGTTTTTT.

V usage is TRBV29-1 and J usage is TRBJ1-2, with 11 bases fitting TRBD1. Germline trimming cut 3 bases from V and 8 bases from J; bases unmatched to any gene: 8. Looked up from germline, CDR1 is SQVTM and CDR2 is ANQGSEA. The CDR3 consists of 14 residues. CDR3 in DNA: TGCAGCGTTGAGTCAGGACAGGGGGCGTGGGGCTACACCTTC. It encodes CSVESGQGAWGYTF.

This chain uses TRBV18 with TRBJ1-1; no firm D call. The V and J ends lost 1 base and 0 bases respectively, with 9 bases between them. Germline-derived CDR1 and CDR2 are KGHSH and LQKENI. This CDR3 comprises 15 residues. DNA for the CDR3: TGTGCCAGCTCACCACTGGCACAGTTGAACACTGAAGCTTTCTTT. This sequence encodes CASSPLAQLNTEAFF.